Listed here are 3 T cell receptor beta chains from one sample, sequenced in a study of T cells in localized non-small cell lung cancer. Libraries were prepared by immunoSEQ multiplex PCR; TCRdb keeps only in-frame clonotypes and omits some of them. Of approximately 100,000 clones detected, approximately 91% appear once; the ten largest clones hold roughly 3.9%. Material: PBMCs, obtained before any cancer treatment. The receptor source for this set is a woman aged 35-75 years with stage II squamous cell lung carcinoma.

J is TRBJ2-1 and V is TRBV7-9; D gene unclear. Germline lookup yields CDR1 SEHNR and CDR2 FQNEAQ (reference sequence). This CDR3 spans 15 amino acids. V lost 5 bases, J lost 0 bases, and 11 bases lay in between. CDR3 sequence: CASSPLRSSYNEQFF. In DNA form, the CDR3 reads TGTGCCAGCAGCCCCCTTCGTAGCTCCTACAATGAGCAGTTCTTC. Based on the CDR3 plus reference TRBV7-9 and TRBJ2-1, the full variable domain is DTGVSQNPRHKITKRGQNVTFRCDPISEHNRLYWYRQTLGQGPEFLTYFQNEAQLEKSRLLSDRFSAERPKGSFSTLEIQRTEQGDSAMYLCASSPLRSSYNEQFFGPGTRLTVL.

The genes are TRBV2 and TRBJ1-1; D perhaps matches TRBD1 (6 bases). The V and J ends lost 11 bases and 5 bases respectively, with 18 bases between them. The CDR3 covers 13 residues. CDR1 is SNHLY, CDR2 FYNNEI, per germline. The CDR3 DNA sequence: TGTGCCGGGAGCGGGGGGCTTGGGACTGAAGCTTTCTTT. Its protein is CAGSGGLGTEAFF.

The chain combines TRBV5-1 with TRBJ2-7, with D unclear. V lost 4 bases and J lost 6, with 20 bases in between. Per germline, CDR1 SGHRS and CDR2 YFSETQ. The CDR3 spans 15 residues. CDR3 protein: CASSPSRPTFSEQYF. In nucleotides, the CDR3 is TGCGCCAGCAGCCCTTCCAGGCCTACCTTTAGCGAGCAGTACTTC.